The 27 T cell receptor beta chains below all came from one sample that was sequenced in a study of read filtering for tumor transcriptome and immune sequencing. From approximately 430 ng of RNA, a library with molecular barcoded alpha/delta and beta/gamma adaptors was made. Via MiXCR, TCRdb re-called the reads, giving one row per CDR3 protein. The sample records under 60,000 distinct CDR3 sequences, roughly 19% being singletons. The sample comprised a population of CD138-negative cells sorted from bone marrow. These receptors originate from a donor aged 40 or over with multiple myeloma.

Concerning this clonotype: This may be a read error: a much more frequent sequence differs by one nucleotide. This sequence joins TRBV28 and TRBJ2-1, with 10 nucleotides matching TRBD2. Germline V gene sequence: CDR1 MDHEN, CDR2 SYDVKM. The length of the CDR3 is 14 residues. Unmatched junction bases numbered 8, after V lost 7 bases and J lost 8 bases. The CDR3 spells CASIPTGTSDEQFF. The CDR3 coding sequence is TGTGCCAGCATTCCAACCGGGACTAGCGATGAGCAGTTCTTC.

DNA for the CDR3: TGCAGTGCTAGAAATACAGGGGAGGCTGGAAACACCATATATTTT. Encoded protein: CSARNTGEAGNTIYF. This rearrangement joins TRBV20-1 to TRBJ1-3; the match to TRBD1 covers 7 bases. Germline CDR1 reads DFQATT; CDR2 reads SNEGSKA (reference sequence). J lost 2 bases, V lost 2 bases, and 6 bases had no gene match. The CDR3 spans 15 residues.

This clonotype was counted only a few times. The chain couples TRBV12-5 to TRBJ2-3, with D possibly being TRBD1 (6 bases). The CDR3 sequence is 14 residues long. The germline V and J ends were trimmed by 4 bases and 5 bases, with 13 bases remaining between them. In germline, CDR1 is LGHNT, CDR2 FRNRAP. CDR3: CASGWNQGLDTQYF. The CDR3 region has the DNA TGTGCTAGTGGTTGGAACCAGGGGTTAGATACGCAGTATTTT.

There are many counts of this clonotype. The rearrangement links TRBV5-1 to TRBJ2-2; D gene unclear. The CDR3 extends over 15 amino acids. CDR1 SGHRS and CDR2 YFSETQ come from the germline V gene. Trimming shortened V by 3 bases and J by 1 base, and 10 bases separated the two germline ends. CDR3 sequence (DNA): TGCGCCAGCAGCTCTACCCAGAAGAACACCGGGGAGCTGTTTTTT. This gives the protein CASSSTQKNTGELFF.

This clonotype was counted ten times or more. V gene TRBV20-1 combines with J gene TRBJ2-3; the D call may be TRBD1 or TRBD2 (5 bases each). V gave up 1 base and J gave up 1 base, with 12 bases separating them. The CDR3 sequence is 15 residues long. Germline values: CDR1 DFQATT, CDR2 SNEGSKA (reference sequence). CDR3 nucleotide sequence: TGCAGTGCTAGAGGTGGGGGAGTGGGCACAGATACGCAGTATTTT. It is translated as CSARGGGVGTDTQYF.

This clonotype appeared once. A much larger clone lies one base from this, so it may be a read error. The rearrangement joins TRBV2 to TRBJ2-7; 7 positions agree with TRBD1. Germline CDR1 SNHLY, CDR2 FYNNEI. With 8 bases clipped from V and 2 bases from J, the junction kept 9 bases outside the gene matches. This CDR3 contains 14 residues. Here the CDR3 DNA reads TGTGCCAGCTCCCCCGACCAGGGGGCCTACGAGCAGTACTTC. Amino acids: CASSPDQGAYEQYF. Variable domain in full (rest from reference TRBV2 and TRBJ2-7): EPEVTQTPSHQVTQMGQEVILRCVPISNHLYFYWYRQILGQKVEFLVSFYNNEISEKSEIFDDQFSVERPDGSNFTLKIRSTKLEDSAMYFCASSPDQGAYEQYFGPGTRLTVT.

This clonotype has a count of ten or more. The J gene is TRBJ2-1, the V gene TRBV29-1, with 15 nucleotides matching TRBD2. Germline CDR1 is SQVTM and CDR2 is ANQGSEA. The CDR3 extends over 17 amino acids. With 2 bases clipped from V and 8 bases from J, the junction kept 10 bases outside the gene matches. CDR3: CSVERLGTSGRIDEQFF. DNA for the CDR3: TGCAGCGTTGAACGTTTGGGGACTAGCGGGAGGATCGATGAGCAGTTCTTC.

A remark on this clonotype: A junction boundary mismatches the germline segment, possibly from a read error. V gene TRBV15 combines with J gene TRBJ2-7; D might be TRBD1 or TRBD2, each matching 6 bases. The DNA end favors TRBJ2-1, so the J call may be wrong. CDR3 length equals 19 residues. CDR1 and CDR2 from the germline V gene are LNHNV and YYDKDF (reference sequence). As DNA, the CDR3 is TGTGCCACTAGCAGAGAAGGGGGGCGCAAAAGTGTCCACTCCTACGAGCAGTTCTTC. As protein: CATSREGGRKSVHSYEQFF.

This clonotype was observed many times. The V and J genes are TRBV7-2 and TRBJ2-7; 7 nucleotides agree with TRBD2. The J segment lost 2 bases and the V segment lost 7 bases, leaving 8 bases of the junction unmatched. The germline V gene has CDR1 SGHTA and CDR2 FQGNSA. The CDR3 spans 14 residues. The CDR3 nucleotides read TGTGCCAGCACCGTCGGGGGGAGGGCCTACGAGCAGTACTTC. This gives the protein CASTVGGRAYEQYF.

This clonotype has only a few counts. The chain combines TRBV4-1 with TRBJ2-6; the D gene is possibly TRBD1 (5 bases). Trimming stripped 4 bases from V and 2 bases from J, with 12 bases between. The CDR3 runs 16 residues. From germline, CDR1 is MGHRA and CDR2 YSYEKL. CDR3 bases: TGCGCCAGCAGCCTCTCTAGGGGTACTGGGGCCAACGTCCTGACTTTC. This translates into CASSLSRGTGANVLTF.

This clonotype appeared many times. The chain has TRBV20-1 and TRBJ2-7; D is possibly TRBD2 (6 bases). The CDR3 extends over 14 amino acids. The germline V and J ends were trimmed by 4 bases and 1 base, with 14 bases remaining between them. Germline lookup yields CDR1 DFQATT and CDR2 SNEGSKA (reference sequence). The CDR3 reads CSATDYTGSYEQYF. The CDR3 coding sequence is TGCAGTGCTACGGACTACACGGGATCCTACGAGCAGTACTTC.

In regard to this clonotype: A clone one base away is much larger, so this may be a read error. The chain has TRBV6-5 and TRBJ1-1, with a possible D match to TRBD1 (5 bases). This CDR3 spans 14 amino acids. V gave up 6 bases and J gave up 3 bases, with 14 bases separating them. The germline CDR1 and CDR2 sequences are MNHEY and SVGAGI. This chain's CDR3 is CASRYQLGDTEAFF. The CDR3 region has the DNA TGTGCCAGCAGGTACCAGTTGGGGGACACTGAAGCTTTCTTT.

This clonotype was seen at least ten times. The rearrangement links TRBV28 to TRBJ2-2, with 7 bases aligning to TRBD1. V trimming: 6 bases; J trimming: 3 bases; junction bases outside the gene matches: 4. This CDR3 spans 14 amino acids. Germline CDR1 MDHEN, CDR2 SYDVKM. Here the CDR3 reads CASSDRDDTGELFF. CDR3 nucleotides: TGTGCCAGCAGCGACAGGGACGACACCGGGGAGCTGTTTTTT. Supplemented by reference TRBV28 and TRBJ2-2, the full variable domain reads DVKVTQSSRYLVKRTGEKVFLECVQDMDHENMFWYRQDPGLGLRLIYFSYDVKMKEKGDIPEGYSVSREKKERFSLILESASTNQTSMYLCASSDRDDTGELFFGEGSRLTVL.

Comment on this clonotype: A read error is possible here, since a much larger clone lies one base away. J is TRBJ2-2 and V is TRBV29-1; possibly TRBD1 or TRBD2 for D (7 bases each). In germline, CDR1 is SQVTM, CDR2 ANQGSEA. There are 14 residues in the CDR3. The V end lost 5 bases, the J end lost 9 bases, and 19 bases lay between the germline ends. This CDR3 reads CSVTRGGFGWELFF. In nucleotides, the CDR3 is TGCAGCGTTACCAGGGGGGGTTTTGGCTGGGAGCTGTTTTTT.

This clonotype showed up many times. V is TRBV7-8 and J is TRBJ2-3, with 10 nucleotides matching TRBD1. The CDR3 totals 16 residues. Germline assignment: CDR1 SGHVS and CDR2 FQNEAQ. With 0 bases clipped from V and 1 base from J, the junction kept 1 base outside the gene matches. As DNA, the CDR3 is TGTGCCAGCAGCTTAGCCGGGACAGGGGGCACAGATACGCAGTATTTT. It encodes CASSLAGTGGTDTQYF.

This clonotype came up many times. The V call is TRBV25-1, the J call TRBJ2-6, with D uncertain. Germline V CDR1 and CDR2: MGHDK, SYGVNS. The CDR3 length is 14 residues. Deletions cut 6 bases from V and 0 bases from J, with 6 bases between. The CDR3 loop is CASRSNSGANVLTF. CDR3 DNA: TGTGCCAGCAGGAGCAACTCTGGGGCCAACGTCCTGACTTTC.

This clonotype came up many times. The J gene is TRBJ2-1, the V gene TRBV7-3; the match to TRBD2 covers 12 bases. The CDR3 consists of 16 residues. V was clipped by 5 bases and J by 3 bases; unmatched bases: 5. The V gene's germline CDR1 is SGHTA and CDR2 FQGTGA. Here the CDR3 reads CASSRSLAGGYNEQFF. For the CDR3, the DNA is TGTGCCAGCAGCCGATCACTAGCGGGAGGCTACAATGAGCAGTTCTTC.

This clonotype was recorded at least ten times. V and J are TRBV18 and TRBJ1-5; 7 bases map to TRBD1. CDR1 and CDR2 (germline): KGHSH, LQKENI. Trimming cost V 4 bases and J 5 bases; bases outside gene matches: 5. This CDR3 is 14 amino acids long. The CDR3 region has the DNA TGTGCCAGCTCACGTACAGGGGCATATCAGCCCCAGCATTTT. Translation gives CASSRTGAYQPQHF.

This clonotype was counted many times. The V and J genes are TRBV5-1 and TRBJ2-1; 9 bases line up with TRBD2. The V and J ends lost 0 bases and 9 bases, in that order; junction bases with no gene match: 7. Germline CDR1 and CDR2: SGHRS and YFSETQ. CDR3 length equals 15 residues. CDR3 protein: CASSLVLAGAPEQFF. The CDR3, as DNA: TGCGCCAGCAGCTTGGTATTAGCGGGAGCCCCTGAGCAGTTCTTC. Variable domain in full (rest from reference TRBV5-1 and TRBJ2-1): KAGVTQTPRYLIKTRGQQVTLSCSPISGHRSVSWYQQTPGQGLQFLFEYFSETQRNKGNFPGRFSGRQFSNSRSEMNVSTLELGDSALYLCASSLVLAGAPEQFFGPGTRLTVL.

The table lists this clonotype with many counts. This rearrangement joins TRBV4-1 to TRBJ2-1; D could derive from TRBD1 or TRBD2 (5 bases each). The germline CDR1 and CDR2 sequences are MGHRA and YSYEKL. Trimming removed 1 base at V and 11 bases at J, with 12 bases between. This CDR3 has 13 amino acids. The CDR3 nucleotides read TGCGCCAGCAGCCAAGTTAAGGGGAGCAAGCAGTTCTTC. Translating gives CASSQVKGSKQFF.

Turning to this clonotype: With a much larger clone just one base away, this may be a read error. The gene calls are TRBV29-1 and TRBJ1-2, with 9 nucleotides matching TRBD1. Germline V gene data show CDR1 as SQVTM and CDR2 as ANQGSEA. This CDR3 is built from 14 residues. CDR3 residues: CSVVTGTGHHGYAF. The CDR3 DNA sequence: TGCAGCGTGGTGACCGGGACAGGGCACCATGGCTACGCCTTC. Full variable domain (remainder filled in from reference TRBV29-1 and TRBJ1-2): SAVISQKPSRDICQRGTSLTIQCQVDSQVTMMFWYRQQPGQSLTLIATANQGSEATYESGFVIDKFPISRPNLTFSTLTVSNMSPEDSSIYLCSVVTGTGHHGYAFGSGTRLTVV.

Many counts were recorded for this clonotype. J is TRBJ2-2 and V is TRBV28; 8 bases map to TRBD1. The V segment lost 6 bases and the J segment 7 bases; nucleotides outside the gene matches: 13. CDR1 and CDR2 from the germline V gene are MDHEN and SYDVKM. The CDR3 loop spans 16 amino acids. CDR3 in DNA: TGTGCCAGCAGCCCAGGGGGCGCGAGTGGTAGCGGGGAGCTGTTTTTT. Translated: CASSPGGASGSGELFF.

Comment on this clonotype: Given a much more abundant clone one base away, this may be a read error. V is TRBV5-1 and J is TRBJ2-7, with TRBD1 as a possible D gene (5 bases). Germline assignment: CDR1 SGHRS and CDR2 YFSETQ. The CDR3 runs 15 residues. The CDR3 sequence is CTSSVPRVGSGEQYF. CDR3 DNA sequence: TGCACCAGCAGCGTGCCCAGGGTTGGGTCCGGCGAGCAGTACTTC.

The CDR3 sequence: CATGTIGNEQFF. The CDR3 coding sequence is TGTGCCACCGGCACGATTGGGAATGAGCAGTTCTTC. V gene TRBV15 combines with J gene TRBJ2-1; unclear D gene. Trimming took 8 bases from V and 7 from J, leaving 12 bases between them. This CDR3 comprises 12 residues. The germline gives CDR1 LNHNV, CDR2 YYDKDF (reference sequence).

This clonotype has a count of ten or more. The rearrangement links TRBV19 to TRBJ2-1, with D perhaps matching TRBD1 or TRBD2 (5 bases each). CDR3 length: 15 residues. Germline V gene sequence: CDR1 LNHDA, CDR2 SQIVND (reference sequence). V was pared by 4 bases and J by 7 bases, with 17 bases between. DNA for the CDR3: TGTGCCAGTAGTAGAGAGGGGAACTTGGTGAATGAGCAGTTCTTC. Translation: CASSREGNLVNEQFF.

This clonotype was seen ten or more times. The J gene is TRBJ2-2, the V gene TRBV14, with no clear D. The germline gives CDR1 SGHDN, CDR2 FVKESK. The CDR3 runs to 13 residues. V was shortened by 1 base and J by 5 bases, with 5 bases between the two germline ends. The CDR3 DNA sequence: TGTGCCAGCAGCCAAGTTAGAACCGGGGAGCTGTTTTTT. Residues: CASSQVRTGELFF.

The V gene is TRBV6-2 or TRBV6-3, the J gene TRBJ1-5; the D is unclear. V was shortened by 10 bases and J by 6 bases, with 16 bases between the two germline ends. This CDR3 is built from 13 residues. The V gene's germline CDR1 is MNHEY and CDR2 SVGEGT. The CDR3 region is CATREGASQPQHF. The CDR3 DNA is TGTGCCACCCGAGAGGGCGCGAGTCAGCCCCAGCATTTT.